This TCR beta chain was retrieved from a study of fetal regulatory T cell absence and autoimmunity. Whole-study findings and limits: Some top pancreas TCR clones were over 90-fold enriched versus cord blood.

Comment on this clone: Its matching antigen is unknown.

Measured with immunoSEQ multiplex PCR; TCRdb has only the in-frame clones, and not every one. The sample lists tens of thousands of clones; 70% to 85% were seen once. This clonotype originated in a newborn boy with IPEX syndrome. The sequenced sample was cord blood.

The CDR3 region is CASSRAFSGNTIYF. CDR3 nucleotides: TGTGCCAGCAGCCGGGCTTTTTCTGGAAACACCATATATTTT. The rearrangement links TRBV7-2 to TRBJ1-3; no definite D call. Trimming removed 5 bases from V and 1 base from J, with 9 bases in between. Germline V gene lookup returns CDR1 SGHTA and CDR2 FQGNSA. This CDR3 is built from 14 residues.